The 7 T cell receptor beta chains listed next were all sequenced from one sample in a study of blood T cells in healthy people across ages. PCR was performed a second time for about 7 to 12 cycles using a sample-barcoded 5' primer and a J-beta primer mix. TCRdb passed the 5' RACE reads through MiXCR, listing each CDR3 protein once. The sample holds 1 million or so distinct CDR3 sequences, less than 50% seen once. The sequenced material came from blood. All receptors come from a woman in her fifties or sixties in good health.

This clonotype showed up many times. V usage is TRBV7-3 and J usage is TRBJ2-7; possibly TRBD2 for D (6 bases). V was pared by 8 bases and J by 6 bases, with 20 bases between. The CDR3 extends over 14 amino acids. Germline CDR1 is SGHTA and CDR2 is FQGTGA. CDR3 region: CASLPIWGAGEQYF. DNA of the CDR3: TGTGCCAGCCTCCCCATATGGGGAGCGGGCGAGCAGTACTTC.

DNA of the CDR3: TGTGCCAGCATCATAGGGCACCTTGTAGCCAAAAACATTCAGTACTTC. Amino acids: CASIIGHLVAKNIQYF. The chain recombines TRBV6-5 with TRBJ2-4; the D is unclear. The CDR3 loop spans 16 amino acids. Germline CDR1 and CDR2: MNHEY and SVGAGI. V was cut by 7 bases and J by 0 bases, with 16 bases left in between.

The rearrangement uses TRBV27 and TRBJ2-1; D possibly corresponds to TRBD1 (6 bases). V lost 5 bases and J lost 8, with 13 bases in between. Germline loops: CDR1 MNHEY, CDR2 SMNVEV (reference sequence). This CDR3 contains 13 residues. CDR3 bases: TGTGCCAGCAGTGTGGGACAATCGGATGAGCAGTTCTTC. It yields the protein CASSVGQSDEQFF.

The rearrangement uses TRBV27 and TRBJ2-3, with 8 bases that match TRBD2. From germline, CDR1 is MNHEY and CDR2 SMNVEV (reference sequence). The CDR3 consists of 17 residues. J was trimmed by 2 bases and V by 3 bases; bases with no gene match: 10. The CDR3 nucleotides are TGTGCCAGCAGTTTCCAGTTAGCGGGGCCCTCCACAGATACGCAGTATTTT. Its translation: CASSFQLAGPSTDTQYF.

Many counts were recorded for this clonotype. CDR3 amino acids: CASSPTGGGETQYF. CDR3 nucleotide sequence: TGTGCCAGCAGCCCGACAGGGGGCGGAGAGACCCAGTACTTC. The chain combines TRBV12-3 or TRBV12-4 with TRBJ2-5, with TRBD1 matching over 10 bases. The CDR3 consists of 14 residues. The trim removed 6 bases at V and 4 bases at J, leaving 5 bases unmatched.

Written as DNA, the CDR3 is TGTGCCAGCAGATTCGACAGGGCCCTCAATCAGCCCCAGCATTTT. It translates to CASRFDRALNQPQHF. V and J are TRBV6-2 or TRBV6-3 and TRBJ1-5; 7 bases agree with TRBD1. With 6 bases clipped from V and 3 bases from J, the junction kept 8 bases outside the gene matches. Germline V CDR1 and CDR2: MNHEY, SVGEGT. The CDR3 has 15 residues.

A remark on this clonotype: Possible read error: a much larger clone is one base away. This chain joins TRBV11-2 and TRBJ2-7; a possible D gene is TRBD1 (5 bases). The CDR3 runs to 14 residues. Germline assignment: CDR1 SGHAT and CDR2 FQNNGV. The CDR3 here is CAGSMTVSSYEQYF. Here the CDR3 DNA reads TGTGCCGGCAGCATGACAGTAAGCTCCTACGAGCAGTACTTC.